The 11 T cell receptor beta chains reported below all come from one sample, sequenced in a study of blood T cell repertoires in COVID-19 (TCRdb year 2020). Library prep was done by the immunoSEQ multiplex PCR assay. Here the immuneACCESS table is served through TCRdb, limited to in-frame sequences with V and J called. Missing clones are a known gap in these copies; in checked studies unresolved V genes cover under half, and the rest lacks a known reason. Across this sample there are over 150,000 clones, with roughly 90% seen only once. The ten top clones hold roughly 4.5% of the sample. The sequenced sample consisted of peripheral blood. The receptors originated from a man aged 18 to 30 with COVID-19, enrolled during active disease.

The CDR3: CASSLDGGGPYEQYF. In DNA form, the CDR3 reads TGTGCCAGCAGCTTAGATGGAGGGGGCCCCTACGAGCAGTACTTC. The chain uses TRBV11-2 and TRBJ2-7, with TRBD1 as a possible D gene (7 bases). CDR3 size: 15 residues. Germline CDR1 reads SGHAT; CDR2 reads FQNNGV. V lost 0 bases and J 2 bases, leaving 11 bases between the germline ends.

This rearrangement joins TRBV25-1 to TRBJ2-2; 10 positions match TRBD2. The V gene's germline CDR1 is MGHDK and CDR2 SYGVNS. Trimming removed 1 base from V and 6 bases from J; junction bases left unmatched: 5. This CDR3 has 16 amino acids. The CDR3 sequence: CASSEFSGRAAGELFF. The CDR3 DNA follows: TGTGCCAGCAGTGAATTCAGCGGGAGGGCCGCCGGGGAGCTGTTTTTT.

The chain couples TRBV10-2 to TRBJ2-7, with 7 bases that match TRBD2. The germline V gene encodes CDR1 WSHSY and CDR2 SAAADI. The CDR3 sequence is 12 residues long. The V segment lost 6 bases and the J segment 3 bases; nucleotides outside the gene matches: 2. CDR3 residues: CASSWTSYEQYF. The DNA of the CDR3 is TGCGCCAGCAGCTGGACTAGCTACGAGCAGTACTTC.

The chain carries TRBV29-1 and TRBJ1-1; 7 bases map to TRBD1. The CDR3 loop spans 13 amino acids. Trimming cost V 7 bases and J 1 base; bases outside gene matches: 6. Germline V gene lookup returns CDR1 SQVTM and CDR2 ANQGSEA. CDR3 sequence (DNA): TGCAGCGCCACCCAGGGGGGGAACACTGAAGCTTTCTTT. The encoded protein is CSATQGGNTEAFF.

The chain carries TRBV18 and TRBJ2-1, with D possibly TRBD2 on 7 matching bases. There are 15 residues in the CDR3. Germline values: CDR1 KGHSH, CDR2 LQKENI. Trimming left V 0 bases short and J 14 bases short, with 20 bases between. The CDR3 DNA is TGTGCCAGCTCACCACCGACCGGGACACCCCGGGAGGAGTTCTTC. It yields the protein CASSPPTGTPREEFF. Using reference TRBV18 and TRBJ2-1 for the parts outside the CDR3, the full variable domain is NAGVMQNPRHLVRRRGQEARLRCSPMKGHSHVYWYRQLPEEGLKFMVYLQKENIIDESGMPKERFSAEFPKEGPSILRIQQVVRGDSAAYFCASSPPTGTPREEFFGPGTRLTVL.

The chain recombines TRBV20-1 with TRBJ2-7; D is perhaps TRBD2 (5 bases). This CDR3 region has 13 residues. Deletions cut 3 bases from V and 6 bases from J, with 15 bases between. Germline V gives CDR1 DFQATT, CDR2 SNEGSKA (reference sequence). The CDR3 DNA sequence: TGCAGTGCTAGTACGGGAATGCCTGCCGAGCAGTACTTC. Its protein product is CSASTGMPAEQYF.

The chain links TRBV15 to TRBJ1-3, with TRBD1 matching over 8 bases. Germline trimming cut 6 bases from V and 3 bases from J; bases unmatched to any gene: 4. The CDR3 sequence is 14 residues long. From germline, CDR1 is LNHNV and CDR2 YYDKDF (reference sequence). The CDR3 sequence: CATSDRGFGNTIYF. CDR3 DNA sequence: TGTGCCACCAGTGACAGGGGCTTTGGAAACACCATATATTTT.

In this sample, this clone turned up many times. This sequence joins TRBV28 and TRBJ1-1; weak D call: TRBD1 (5 bases). V gave up 1 base and J gave up 4 bases, with 7 bases separating them. The CDR3 runs 13 residues. Germline-derived CDR1 and CDR2 are MDHEN and SYDVKM. The CDR3 reads CASSLFDSTEAFF. CDR3 coding DNA: TGTGCCAGCAGTTTATTTGACAGCACTGAAGCTTTCTTT. Full variable domain (outside the CDR3, taken from reference TRBV28 and TRBJ1-1): DVKVTQSSRYLVKRTGEKVFLECVQDMDHENMFWYRQDPGLGLRLIYFSYDVKMKEKGDIPEGYSVSREKKERFSLILESASTNQTSMYLCASSLFDSTEAFFGQGTRLTVV.

The V gene is TRBV5-1, the J gene TRBJ1-1; perhaps TRBD1 as D (5 bases). The CDR3 sequence is 13 residues long. Germline-derived CDR1 and CDR2 are SGHRS and YFSETQ. V lost 5 bases and J lost 5, with 13 bases in between. CDR3 amino acids: CASRAQGGTEAFF. DNA of the CDR3: TGCGCCAGCAGGGCTCAGGGTGGGACTGAAGCTTTCTTT. The full variable domain, rest sourced from reference TRBV5-1 and TRBJ1-1, is KAGVTQTPRYLIKTRGQQVTLSCSPISGHRSVSWYQQTPGQGLQFLFEYFSETQRNKGNFPGRFSGRQFSNSRSEMNVSTLELGDSALYLCASRAQGGTEAFFGQGTRLTVV.

The chain recombines TRBV24-1 with TRBJ2-7, with 7 positions matching TRBD2. The CDR3 is made up of 12 amino acids. Germline V gene lookup returns CDR1 KGHDR and CDR2 SFDVKD. V lost 2 bases, J lost 8 bases, and 2 bases stayed unmatched. For the CDR3, the DNA is TGTGCCACCAGTGATTGGGGGGGTCAGCAGTACTTC. It specifies CATSDWGGQQYF.

This clone was counted only a few times. The DNA is omitted, as the CDR3 cannot be located on it reliably, and the CDR3 follows TCRdb's listing. J is TRBJ1-2 and V is TRBV5-6. Germline V gene sequence: CDR1 SGHDT, CDR2 YYEEEE. Inclusive of both ends, the CDR3 amounts to 13 amino acids. CDR3 amino acids: CASSFGSGSGYTF.